The clone carrying this TCR beta chain was found once. This PCR relied on a set of 60 Vbeta primers and 13 Jbeta primers. Libraries were prepared by immunoSEQ multiplex PCR; TCRdb keeps only in-frame clonotypes and omits some of them. The table records 90,000 to 120,000 clones, 65% to 85% of them present only once. This entry belongs to a study of cytomegalovirus exposure and HLA in healthy donors. Trimming left V 2 bases short and J 2 bases short, with 14 bases between. Germline V gene data show CDR1 as SGHDT and CDR2 as YYEEEE. The CDR3 length is 16 residues. V is TRBV5-6 and J is TRBJ1-5; tentatively, D is TRBD1 (6 bases). The origin of this receptor is a man aged 25-45 years in good health and CMV-seronegative. Sequences were obtained from PBMCs. Here the CDR3 reads CASSFLTGLGNQPQHF. The CDR3 DNA reads TGTGCCAGCAGCTTTCTTACAGGGTTAGGCAATCAGCCCCAGCATTTT.